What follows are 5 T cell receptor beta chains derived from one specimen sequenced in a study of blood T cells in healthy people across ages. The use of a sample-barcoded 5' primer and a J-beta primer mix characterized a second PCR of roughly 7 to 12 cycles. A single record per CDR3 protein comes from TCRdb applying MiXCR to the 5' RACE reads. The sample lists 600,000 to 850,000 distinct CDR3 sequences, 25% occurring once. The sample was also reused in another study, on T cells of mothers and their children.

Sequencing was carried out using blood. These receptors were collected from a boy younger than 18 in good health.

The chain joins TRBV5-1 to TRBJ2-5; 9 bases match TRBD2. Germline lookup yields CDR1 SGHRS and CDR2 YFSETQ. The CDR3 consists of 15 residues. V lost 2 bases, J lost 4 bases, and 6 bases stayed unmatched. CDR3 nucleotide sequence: TGCGCCAGCAGCTTTGTGGCGGGAGGGCGAGAGACCCAGTACTTC. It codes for CASSFVAGGRETQYF.

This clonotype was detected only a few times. CDR3 residues: CASSVQSSGGPGAGAQYF. The CDR3 DNA sequence: TGTGCCAGCAGCGTACAATCTAGCGGGGGCCCCGGTGCAGGGGCCCAGTACTTC. This chain connects TRBV12-3 or TRBV12-4 to TRBJ2-5, with 10 bases lining up with TRBD2. This CDR3 contains 18 residues. V lost 6 bases to trimming and J lost 9 bases; unmatched junction nucleotides: 22.

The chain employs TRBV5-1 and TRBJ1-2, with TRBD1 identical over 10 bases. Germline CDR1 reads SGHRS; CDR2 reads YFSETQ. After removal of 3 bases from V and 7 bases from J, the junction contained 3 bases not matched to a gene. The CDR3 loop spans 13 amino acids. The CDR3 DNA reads TGCGCCAGCAGCTGGAGACAGGGGGCTGGCTACACCTTC. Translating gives CASSWRQGAGYTF.

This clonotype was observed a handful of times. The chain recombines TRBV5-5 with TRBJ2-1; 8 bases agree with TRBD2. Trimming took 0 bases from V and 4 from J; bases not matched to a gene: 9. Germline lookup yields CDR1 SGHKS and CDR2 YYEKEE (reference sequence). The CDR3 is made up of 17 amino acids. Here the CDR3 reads CASSLAPRGGRYNEQFF. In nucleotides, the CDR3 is TGTGCCAGCAGCTTGGCCCCACGGGGGGGCAGGTACAATGAGCAGTTCTTC.

CDR3 region: CATGLAGAGTYNEQFF. CDR3 DNA: TGTGCCACCGGACTAGCGGGAGCGGGAACCTACAATGAGCAGTTCTTC. The J gene is TRBJ2-1, the V gene TRBV24-1, with TRBD2 matching 13 bases. Germline V gene lookup returns CDR1 KGHDR and CDR2 SFDVKD. The CDR3 contains 16 residues. Trimming at V came to 9 bases and at J to 2 bases, leaving 6 bases not matched to a gene.